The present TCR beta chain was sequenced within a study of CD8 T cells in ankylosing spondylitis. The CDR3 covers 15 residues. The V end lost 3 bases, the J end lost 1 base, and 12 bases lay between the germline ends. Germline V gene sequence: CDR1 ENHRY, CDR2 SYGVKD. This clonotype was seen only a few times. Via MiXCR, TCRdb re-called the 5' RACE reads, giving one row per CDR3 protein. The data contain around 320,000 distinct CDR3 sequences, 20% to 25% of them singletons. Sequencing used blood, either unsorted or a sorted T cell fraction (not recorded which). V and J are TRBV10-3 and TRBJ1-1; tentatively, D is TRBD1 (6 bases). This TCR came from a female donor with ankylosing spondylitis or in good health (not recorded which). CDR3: CAISDSDRANTEAFF. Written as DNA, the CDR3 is TGTGCCATCAGTGACTCGGACAGAGCGAACACTGAAGCTTTCTTT.